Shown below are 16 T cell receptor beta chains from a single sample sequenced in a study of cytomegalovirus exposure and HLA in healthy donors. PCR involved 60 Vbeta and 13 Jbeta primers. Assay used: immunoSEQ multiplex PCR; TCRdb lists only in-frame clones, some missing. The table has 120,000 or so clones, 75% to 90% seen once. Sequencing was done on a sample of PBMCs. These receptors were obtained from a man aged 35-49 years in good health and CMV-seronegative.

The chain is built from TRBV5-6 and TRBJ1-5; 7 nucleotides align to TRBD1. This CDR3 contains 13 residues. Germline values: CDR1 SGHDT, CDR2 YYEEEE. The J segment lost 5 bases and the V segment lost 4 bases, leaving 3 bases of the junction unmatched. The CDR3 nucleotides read TGTGCCAGCAGCGTGACAGGGCATCAGCCCCAGCATTTT. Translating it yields CASSVTGHQPQHF.

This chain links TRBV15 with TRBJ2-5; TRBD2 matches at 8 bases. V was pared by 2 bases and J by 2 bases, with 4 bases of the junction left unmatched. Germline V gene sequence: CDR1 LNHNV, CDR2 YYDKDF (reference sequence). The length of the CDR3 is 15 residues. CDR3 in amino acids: CATSRSSGGQETQYF. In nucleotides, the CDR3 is TGTGCCACCAGCAGATCCAGCGGGGGACAAGAGACCCAGTACTTC. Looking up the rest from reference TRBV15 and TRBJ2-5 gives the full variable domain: DAMVIQNPRYQVTQFGKPVTLSCSQTLNHNVMYWYQQKSSQAPKLLFHYYDKDFNNEADTPDNFQSRRPNTSFCFLDIRSPGLGDTAMYLCATSRSSGGQETQYFGPGTRLLVL.

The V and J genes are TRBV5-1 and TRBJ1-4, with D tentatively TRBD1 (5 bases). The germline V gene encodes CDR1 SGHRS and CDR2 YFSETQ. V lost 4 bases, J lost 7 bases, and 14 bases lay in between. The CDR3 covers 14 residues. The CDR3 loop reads CASSMQGRSEKLFF. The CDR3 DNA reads TGCGCCAGCAGCATGCAGGGTCGGAGTGAAAAACTGTTTTTT.

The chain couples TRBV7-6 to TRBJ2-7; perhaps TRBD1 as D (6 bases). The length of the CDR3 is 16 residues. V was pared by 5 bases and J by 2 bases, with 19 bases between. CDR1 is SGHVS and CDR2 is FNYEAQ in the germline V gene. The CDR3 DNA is TGTGCCAGCAGCCCACCCCAAGGGCAGGGGACCTACGAGCAGTACTTC. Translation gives CASSPPQGQGTYEQYF.

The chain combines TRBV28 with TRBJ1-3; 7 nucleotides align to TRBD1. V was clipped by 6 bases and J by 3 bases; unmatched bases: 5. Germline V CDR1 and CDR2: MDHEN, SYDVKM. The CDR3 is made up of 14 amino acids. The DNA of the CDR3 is TGTGCCAGCAGAGACAGGGCGGGTGGAAACACCATATATTTT. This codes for CASRDRAGGNTIYF.

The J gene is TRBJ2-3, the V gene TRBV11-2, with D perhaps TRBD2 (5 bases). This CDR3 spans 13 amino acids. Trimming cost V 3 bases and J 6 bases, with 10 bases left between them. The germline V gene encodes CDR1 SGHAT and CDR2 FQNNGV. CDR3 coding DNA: TGTGCCAGCAGCTTCACACGGAGGGATACGCAGTATTTT. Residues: CASSFTRRDTQYF.

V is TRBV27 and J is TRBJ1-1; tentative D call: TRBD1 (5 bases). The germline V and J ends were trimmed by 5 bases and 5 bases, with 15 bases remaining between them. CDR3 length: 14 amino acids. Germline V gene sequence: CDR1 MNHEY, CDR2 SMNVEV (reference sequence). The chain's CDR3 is CASSPRRVLTEAFF. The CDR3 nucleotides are TGTGCCAGCAGTCCCCGCAGGGTATTGACTGAAGCTTTCTTT.

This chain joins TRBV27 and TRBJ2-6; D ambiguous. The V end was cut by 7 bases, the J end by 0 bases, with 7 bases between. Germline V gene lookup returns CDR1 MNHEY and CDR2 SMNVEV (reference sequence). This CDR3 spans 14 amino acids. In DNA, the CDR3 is TGTGCCAGCACCGTGAGCTCTGGGGCCAACGTCCTGACTTTC. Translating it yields CASTVSSGANVLTF. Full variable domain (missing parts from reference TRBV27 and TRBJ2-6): EAQVTQNPRYLITVTGKKLTVTCSQNMNHEYMSWYRQDPGLGLRQIYYSMNVEVTDKGDVPEGYKVSRKEKRNFPLILESPSPNQTSLYFCASTVSSGANVLTFGAGSRLTVL.

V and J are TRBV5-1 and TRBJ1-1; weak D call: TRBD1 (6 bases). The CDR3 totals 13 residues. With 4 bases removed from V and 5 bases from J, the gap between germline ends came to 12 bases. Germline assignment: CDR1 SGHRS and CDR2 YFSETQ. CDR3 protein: CASSAAGETEAFF. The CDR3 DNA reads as TGCGCCAGCAGCGCCGCAGGGGAGACTGAAGCTTTCTTT.

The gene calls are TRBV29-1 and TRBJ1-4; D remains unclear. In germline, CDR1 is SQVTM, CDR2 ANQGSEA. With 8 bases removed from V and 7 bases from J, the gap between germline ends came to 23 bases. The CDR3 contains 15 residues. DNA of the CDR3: TGCAGCCTCGGGGTTCTCGGCTGTCTAATTGAAAAACTGTTTTTT. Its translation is CSLGVLGCLIEKLFF.

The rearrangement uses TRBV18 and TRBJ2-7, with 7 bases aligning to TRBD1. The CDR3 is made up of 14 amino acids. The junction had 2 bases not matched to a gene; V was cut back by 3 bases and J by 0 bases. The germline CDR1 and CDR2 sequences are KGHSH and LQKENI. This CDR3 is CASSPGQSSYEQYF. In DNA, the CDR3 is TGTGCCAGCTCACCGGGACAGAGCTCCTACGAGCAGTACTTC.

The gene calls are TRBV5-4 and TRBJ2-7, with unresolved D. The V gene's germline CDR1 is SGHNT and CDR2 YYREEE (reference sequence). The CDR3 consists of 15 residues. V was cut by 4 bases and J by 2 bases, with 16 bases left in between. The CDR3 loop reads CASSMSSSVAYEQYF. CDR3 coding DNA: TGTGCCAGCAGCATGTCATCCTCGGTAGCCTACGAGCAGTACTTC. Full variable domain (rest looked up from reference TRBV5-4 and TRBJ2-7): ETGVTQSPTHLIKTRGQQVTLRCSSQSGHNTVSWYQQALGQGPQFIFQYYREEENGRGNFPPRFSGLQFPNYSSELNVNALELDDSALYLCASSMSSSVAYEQYFGPGTRLTVT.

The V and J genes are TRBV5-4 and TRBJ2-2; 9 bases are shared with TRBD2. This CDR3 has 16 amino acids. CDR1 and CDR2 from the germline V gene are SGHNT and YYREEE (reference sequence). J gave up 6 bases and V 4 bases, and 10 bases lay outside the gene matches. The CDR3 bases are TGTGCCAGCAGCCGGACAATAGCGGGAGCCGCCGGGGAGCTGTTTTTT. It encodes CASSRTIAGAAGELFF. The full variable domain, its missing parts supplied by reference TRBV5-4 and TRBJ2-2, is ETGVTQSPTHLIKTRGQQVTLRCSSQSGHNTVSWYQQALGQGPQFIFQYYREEENGRGNFPPRFSGLQFPNYSSELNVNALELDDSALYLCASSRTIAGAAGELFFGEGSRLTVL.

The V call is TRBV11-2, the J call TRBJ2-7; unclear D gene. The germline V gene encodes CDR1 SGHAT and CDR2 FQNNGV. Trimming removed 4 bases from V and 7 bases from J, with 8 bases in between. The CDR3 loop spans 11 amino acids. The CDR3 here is CASSSDNEQYF. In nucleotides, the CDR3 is TGTGCCAGCAGCTCAGATAATGAGCAGTACTTC.

CDR3 DNA: TGTGCCAGCGAGCGGGAGGGAGTTAGGGAGACCCAGTACTTC. This codes for CASEREGVRETQYF. V gene TRBV25-1 combines with J gene TRBJ2-5, with 10 bases that match TRBD2. J gave up 5 bases and V 8 bases, and 8 bases lay outside the gene matches. This CDR3 region has 14 residues. The germline CDR1 and CDR2 sequences are MGHDK and SYGVNS.

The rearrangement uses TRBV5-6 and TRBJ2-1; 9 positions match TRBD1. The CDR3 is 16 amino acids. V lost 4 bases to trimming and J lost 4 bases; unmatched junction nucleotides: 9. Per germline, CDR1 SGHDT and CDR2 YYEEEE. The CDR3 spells CASSEQGARSYNEQFF. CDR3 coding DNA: TGTGCCAGCAGCGAACAGGGGGCGCGTTCTTACAATGAGCAGTTCTTC.